Below, one T cell receptor beta chain is given with its context. The cohort comprised adults aged about 18 to 90 years residing in around 25 US areas. Individuals in the exposed group had encountered a COVID-19 case within 2 weeks preceding study entry. Clones were read by immunoSEQ multiplex PCR, and TCRdb kept only the in-frame ones, dropping some. The top ten clones hold 3% to 3.5% of a sample with around 190,000 clones, roughly 84% of them seen once. The sample is drawn from a study of blood T cell repertoires in COVID-19. Germline-derived CDR1 and CDR2 are SGHTS and YDEGEE. This CDR3 is 13 amino acids long. The V and J ends lost 3 bases and 11 bases, in that order; junction bases with no gene match: 6.

Sequencing was performed on PBMCs or T cells enriched from blood (not recorded which). The receptor was isolated from a woman aged 25 to 39 who had been exposed to COVID-19. The chain recombines TRBV5-8 with TRBJ1-1; 11 positions match TRBD1. The CDR3 sequence is CASSSDRGLIAFF. The CDR3 DNA reads as TGTGCCAGCAGCTCGGACAGGGGGCTTATTGCTTTCTTT.